These 30 T cell receptor beta chains originate from one sample sequenced in a study of blood T cell repertoires in COVID-19. Only in-frame clones appear in the TCRdb table, and some are missing; sequencing was by immunoSEQ multiplex PCR. The sample holds around 18,000 clones, around 77% seen once. Sequencing input: peripheral blood. Every receptor here comes from a man aged 70-80 years with COVID-19, enrolled during active disease.

The chain has TRBV9 and TRBJ1-2; 7 positions match TRBD1. CDR1 is SGDLS, CDR2 YYNGEE, per germline. V shed 0 bases, J shed 3 bases, and the junction held 5 bases outside the gene matches. The CDR3 extends over 15 amino acids. The CDR3 sequence: CASSVVPTGHYGYTF. DNA of the CDR3: TGTGCCAGCAGCGTAGTGCCGACAGGGCACTATGGCTACACCTTC.

The V and J genes are TRBV6-6 and TRBJ1-3, with 7 bases matching TRBD1. Germline assignment: CDR1 MNHNY and CDR2 SVGAGI (reference sequence). The ends lost 6 bases at V and 0 bases at J; junction bases unmatched: 2. This CDR3 spans 14 amino acids. The DNA of the CDR3 is TGTGCCAGCAGCCGACAGGGCTCTGGAAACACCATATATTTT. Its translation: CASSRQGSGNTIYF.

V gene TRBV5-1 combines with J gene TRBJ2-7; TRBD2 agrees at 8 bases. This CDR3 contains 16 residues. After removal of 4 bases from V and 4 bases from J, the junction contained 13 bases not matched to a gene. Per germline, CDR1 SGHRS and CDR2 YFSETQ. The CDR3 nucleotides are TGCGCCAGCAGCCGAATGACCGGGACTAGTATTTACGAGCAGTACTTC. The encoded protein is CASSRMTGTSIYEQYF.

CDR3 in amino acids: CASSLGLAGLLNEQFF. In DNA, the CDR3 is TGTGCCAGCAGCTTGGGACTAGCGGGTCTCCTCAATGAGCAGTTCTTC. J is TRBJ2-1 and V is TRBV5-5, with 10 bases identical to TRBD2. Germline lookup yields CDR1 SGHKS and CDR2 YYEKEE (reference sequence). The CDR3 extends over 16 amino acids. V dropped 0 bases and J dropped 6; count of bases not matched to a gene: 6.

With regard to this clone: One junction end does not reproduce the germline sequence, and a read error may be involved. V and J are TRBV7-7 and TRBJ2-1; 10 bases match TRBD2. Germline assignment: CDR1 SSHAT and CDR2 FNYEAQ (reference sequence). The CDR3 totals 15 residues. The CDR3 DNA reads TGTGCTAGCAGCTTAGCACTAGCGGGGAGCAATGAGCAGTTCTTC. This sequence encodes CASSLALAGSNEQFF.

This clone appeared a few times. V gene TRBV19 combines with J gene TRBJ2-2, with 8 bases fitting TRBD1. The V segment lost 5 bases and the J segment 4 bases; nucleotides outside the gene matches: 6. The germline gives CDR1 LNHDA, CDR2 SQIVND (reference sequence). The CDR3 runs 15 residues. CDR3: CASSATGVSTGELFF. CDR3 sequence (DNA): TGTGCCAGTAGTGCGACAGGGGTCAGCACCGGGGAGCTGTTTTTT.

This clone counts as medium-sized. The chain uses TRBV24-1 and TRBJ2-7; D perhaps matches TRBD1 (6 bases). Germline assignment: CDR1 KGHDR and CDR2 SFDVKD. This CDR3 has 20 amino acids. V was cut by 3 bases and J by 0 bases, with 26 bases left in between. The CDR3 DNA is TGTGCCACCAGTGATCGCGGGCCGGTAAACAGGGAAAGAGGCTCCTACGAGCAGTACTTC. It yields the protein CATSDRGPVNRERGSYEQYF.

The chain links TRBV28 to TRBJ1-5, with a weak D call TRBD1 (5 bases). CDR1 and CDR2 (germline): MDHEN, SYDVKM. Trimming removed 8 bases from V and 7 bases from J, with 18 bases in between. This CDR3 has 14 residues. CDR3 nucleotide sequence: TGTGCCAGCGCTTCGGGGGGAGGAAAGCAGCCCCAGCATTTT. The encoded protein is CASASGGGKQPQHF.

The chain employs TRBV10-3 and TRBJ1-5; D perhaps matches TRBD1 (5 bases). The V and J ends lost 1 base and 1 base respectively, with 14 bases between them. The CDR3 is 17 amino acids. Per the germline V gene, CDR1 is ENHRY and CDR2 is SYGVKD. CDR3 sequence: CAISEFLGGISNQPQHF. The CDR3 coding sequence is TGTGCCATCAGTGAGTTTCTCGGGGGTATAAGCAATCAGCCCCAGCATTTT.

J is TRBJ2-1 and V is TRBV30; the D gene is possibly TRBD2 (6 bases). V gave up 2 bases and J gave up 5 bases, with 10 bases separating them. Germline assignment: CDR1 GTSNPN and CDR2 SVGIG (reference sequence). There are 13 residues in the CDR3. CDR3 sequence: CAWSSRENNEQFF. The CDR3 bases are TGTGCCTGGAGTTCCCGGGAGAACAATGAGCAGTTCTTC.

This clone was counted a single time. The chain has TRBV24-1 and TRBJ1-2, with D possibly matching TRBD1 (5 bases). CDR3 length: 14 amino acids. Germline values: CDR1 KGHDR, CDR2 SFDVKD. V lost 3 bases and J 8 bases, leaving 15 bases between the germline ends. This CDR3 reads CATSDPGTLFGYTF. CDR3 in DNA: TGTGCCACCAGTGATCCAGGGACTCTCTTCGGCTACACCTTC.

The chain links TRBV27 to TRBJ2-1; D unresolved. Trimming shortened V by 8 bases and J by 0 bases, and 14 bases separated the two germline ends. Germline loops: CDR1 MNHEY, CDR2 SMNVEV (reference sequence). This CDR3 comprises 15 residues. The CDR3 DNA reads as TGTGCCAGCTCCCCACAGATAAGCTCCTACAATGAGCAGTTCTTC. Its protein is CASSPQISSYNEQFF.

The chain is built from TRBV6-5 and TRBJ2-1; TRBD2 matches at 7 bases. V trimming: 2 bases; J trimming: 2 bases; junction bases outside the gene matches: 6. This CDR3 contains 16 residues. Germline values: CDR1 MNHEY, CDR2 SVGAGI. The CDR3 DNA sequence: TGTGCCAGCAGTTACGTCCCTAGCGGCACCTACAATGAGCAGTTCTTC. Residues: CASSYVPSGTYNEQFF.

The chain couples TRBV5-1 to TRBJ1-4; no firm D call. This CDR3 is 16 amino acids long. With 0 bases removed from V and 4 bases from J, the gap between germline ends came to 13 bases. Germline V CDR1 and CDR2: SGHRS, YFSETQ. The CDR3 nucleotides are TGCGCCAGCAGCTTGGGACTGAGAGGCAGTAATGAAAAACTGTTTTTT. It encodes CASSLGLRGSNEKLFF.

The genes are TRBV4-1 and TRBJ2-4, with 10 nucleotides matching TRBD2. Trimming cost V 0 bases and J 7 bases; bases outside gene matches: 3. The CDR3 is 15 amino acids. Germline CDR1 and CDR2: MGHRA and YSYEKL. The CDR3 DNA sequence: TGCGCCAGCAGCCAAGATCCTAGCGGGAGTAACATTCAGTACTTC. It yields the protein CASSQDPSGSNIQYF.

V gene TRBV5-5 combines with J gene TRBJ1-1; 7 bases are shared with TRBD1. Germline CDR1 SGHKS, CDR2 YYEKEE (reference sequence). CDR3 size: 15 residues. V was pared by 4 bases and J by 5 bases, with 11 bases of the junction left unmatched. This chain's CDR3 is CASSHRQGRETEAFF. Written as DNA, the CDR3 is TGTGCCAGCAGCCACAGACAGGGCCGGGAAACTGAAGCTTTCTTT.

This chain uses TRBV7-2 with TRBJ2-1; 9 bases align to TRBD2. Germline CDR1 SGHTA, CDR2 FQGNSA. CDR3 size: 16 residues. The V gene end was trimmed by 5 bases and the J gene end by 2 bases; junction bases not matched to a gene: 7. The CDR3: CASSISGSRTYNEQFF. The CDR3 region has the DNA TGTGCCAGCAGCATTAGCGGGAGCCGCACCTACAATGAGCAGTTCTTC.

This sequence joins TRBV5-6 and TRBJ1-1; a possible D gene is TRBD1 (5 bases). The V end lost 3 bases, the J end lost 7 bases, and 7 bases lay between the germline ends. CDR1 is SGHDT, CDR2 YYEEEE, per germline. The CDR3 covers 11 residues. CDR3 nucleotides: TGTGCCAGCAGCTCCAGGGTTGAAGCTTTCTTT. Translated, it gives CASSSRVEAFF.

The gene calls are TRBV5-4 and TRBJ2-7; D perhaps matches TRBD2 (5 bases). This CDR3 comprises 15 residues. Germline assignment: CDR1 SGHNT and CDR2 YYREEE (reference sequence). Trimming pared 4 bases from V and 3 bases from J, leaving 17 bases between. The DNA of the CDR3 is TGTGCCAGCAGCGCGGAACGGGAAAGCTTCTACGAGCAGTACTTC. This codes for CASSAERESFYEQYF.

This clone is a singleton in its sample. The chain combines TRBV2 with TRBJ2-2, with 8 bases lining up with TRBD1. Per the germline V gene, CDR1 is SNHLY and CDR2 is FYNNEI. The trim removed 7 bases at V and 0 bases at J, leaving 4 bases unmatched. CDR3 size: 15 residues. The CDR3 spells CASTPDRANTGELFF. CDR3 nucleotide sequence: TGTGCCAGCACCCCGGACAGGGCGAACACCGGGGAGCTGTTTTTT.

The sample holds a few counts of this clone. The chain is built from TRBV18 and TRBJ2-7; 8 bases line up with TRBD1. Trimming cost V 2 bases and J 3 bases; bases outside gene matches: 12. The CDR3 contains 17 residues. The germline gives CDR1 KGHSH, CDR2 LQKENI. The CDR3: CASSPVLAWTGSYEQYF. The CDR3 coding sequence is TGTGCCAGCTCACCAGTCCTTGCCTGGACAGGGAGCTACGAGCAGTACTTC.

The chain's CDR3 is CASSSPYGYTF. CDR3 coding DNA: TGTGCCAGCAGCTCCCCGTATGGCTACACCTTC. The chain couples TRBV5-8 to TRBJ1-2; D is unclear. The germline gives CDR1 SGHTS, CDR2 YDEGEE. The CDR3 covers 11 residues. V dropped 3 bases and J dropped 5 bases, with 5 bases sitting between them.

The V and J genes are TRBV4-3 and TRBJ1-6, with D possibly being TRBD1 (5 bases). Trimming stripped 1 base from V and 12 bases from J, with 13 bases between. The germline gives CDR1 LGHNA, CDR2 YSLEER. The length of the CDR3 is 14 residues. CDR3 DNA sequence: TGCGCCAGCAGCCAAGGGCGGGACCGCCGACCCCTCCACTTT. Protein sequence: CASSQGRDRRPLHF.

This chain uses TRBV5-1 with TRBJ1-2, with 9 bases fitting TRBD1. Trimming at V came to 1 base and at J to 8 bases, leaving 3 bases not matched to a gene. CDR1 and CDR2 (germline): SGHRS, YFSETQ. CDR3 length equals 13 residues. This CDR3 reads CASSLNRGQGYTF. The DNA for the CDR3 is TGCGCCAGCAGCTTGAACAGGGGGCAAGGCTACACCTTC.

The chain couples TRBV28 to TRBJ1-5, with 8 bases aligning to TRBD1. V shed 6 bases, J shed 10 bases, and the junction held 8 bases outside the gene matches. The CDR3 consists of 13 residues. From germline, CDR1 is MDHEN and CDR2 SYDVKM. The CDR3 loop reads CASSLTGVSPQHF. CDR3 nucleotide sequence: TGTGCCAGCAGCCTGACAGGGGTTAGCCCCCAGCATTTT.

This chain joins TRBV5-4 and TRBJ2-7; 8 bases are shared with TRBD2. Trimming cost V 7 bases and J 6 bases; bases outside gene matches: 12. Germline CDR1 and CDR2: SGHNT and YYREEE (reference sequence). This CDR3 region has 14 residues. The CDR3 sequence: CASSFAGGLSEQYF. CDR3 nucleotides: TGTGCCAGCTCCTTTGCGGGGGGCCTTTCCGAGCAGTACTTC.

There are a few counts of this clone. The gene calls are TRBV19 and TRBJ1-3, with D possibly TRBD1 on 6 matching bases. In germline, CDR1 is LNHDA, CDR2 SQIVND (reference sequence). V was trimmed by 3 bases and J by 0 bases, leaving 12 bases between them. The CDR3 is 16 residues long. CDR3 in DNA: TGTGCCAGTAGTATCGAGTGGGGGCCCTCTGGAAACACCATATATTTT. It encodes CASSIEWGPSGNTIYF.

This chain links TRBV11-2 with TRBJ2-1; 8 bases align to TRBD2. The CDR3 has 15 amino acids. In germline, CDR1 is SGHAT, CDR2 FQNNGV. Trimming cost V 1 base and J 7 bases; bases outside gene matches: 6. The CDR3 region is CASSLGAAGANEQFF. As DNA, the CDR3 is TGTGCCAGCAGCTTAGGGGCAGCGGGGGCGAATGAGCAGTTCTTC.

The CDR3 reads CASSQDLRNYGYTF. CDR3 coding DNA: TGCGCCAGCAGCCAAGATCTGAGAAACTATGGCTACACCTTC. This sequence joins TRBV4-1 and TRBJ1-2; no firm D call. Trimming shortened V by 0 bases and J by 2 bases, and 7 bases separated the two germline ends. CDR3 size: 14 residues. Germline-derived CDR1 and CDR2 are MGHRA and YSYEKL.

V is TRBV29-1 and J is TRBJ2-1; a weak D match, TRBD1 (5 bases). The V end lost 4 bases, the J end lost 1 base, and 11 bases lay between the germline ends. The CDR3 is 14 residues long. Germline V lookup: CDR1 SQVTM, CDR2 ANQGSEA. This CDR3 reads CSVVRGLSYNEQFF. CDR3 sequence (DNA): TGCAGCGTTGTAAGGGGCCTTTCCTACAATGAGCAGTTCTTC.